This TCR beta chain was identified in a study of blood T cell repertoires in COVID-19. Looking at the study overall: Italy, Spain and the United States were the sources of the convalescent and acute COVID-19 samples. T cells, B-cell-depleted T cells, or PBMCs provided the cDNA or gDNA that served as material.

Germline V gives CDR1 LGHDT, CDR2 YNNKEL (reference sequence). The CDR3 runs 14 residues. Deletions cut 3 bases from V and 5 bases from J, with 11 bases between. Study processing details: Using reference gene primer amplification, nucleated cell counts were estimated. The assay was immunoSEQ multiplex PCR, and TCRdb's table has in-frame clones only and misses some. V and J calls and clone size are as listed in that table; D and trimming were resolved from the DNA. Counted here are 75,000 to 85,000 clones, about four fifths occurring once; the ten biggest clones make up about 7.4%. This chain uses TRBV3-1 (or the pseudogene TRBV3-2) with TRBJ1-5, with D tentatively TRBD1 (6 bases). The sequenced sample was peripheral blood. This receptor was obtained from a human donor in a cohort sampled during active COVID-19. The CDR3 loop is CASSQDHRDQPQHF. CDR3 in DNA: TGTGCCAGCAGCCAGGACCACAGGGATCAGCCCCAGCATTTT.